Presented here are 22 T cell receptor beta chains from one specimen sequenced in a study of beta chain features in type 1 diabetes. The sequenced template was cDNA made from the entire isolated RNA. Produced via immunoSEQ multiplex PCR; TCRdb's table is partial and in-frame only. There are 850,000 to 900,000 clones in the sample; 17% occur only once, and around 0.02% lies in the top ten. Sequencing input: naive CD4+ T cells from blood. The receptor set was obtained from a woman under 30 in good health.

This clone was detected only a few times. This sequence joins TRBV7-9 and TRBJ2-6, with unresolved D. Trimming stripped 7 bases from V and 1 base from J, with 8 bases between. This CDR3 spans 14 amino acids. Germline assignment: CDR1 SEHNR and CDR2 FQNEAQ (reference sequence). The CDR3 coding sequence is TGTGCCAGCATCCTAGGGTCTGGGGCCAACGTCCTGACTTTC. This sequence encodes CASILGSGANVLTF.

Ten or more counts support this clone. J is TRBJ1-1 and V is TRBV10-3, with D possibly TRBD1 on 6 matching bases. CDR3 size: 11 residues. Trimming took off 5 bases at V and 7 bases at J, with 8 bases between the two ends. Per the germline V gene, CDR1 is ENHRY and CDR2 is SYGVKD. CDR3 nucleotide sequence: TGTGCCATCAGTTCGGACAGTGAAGCTTTCTTT. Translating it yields CAISSDSEAFF.

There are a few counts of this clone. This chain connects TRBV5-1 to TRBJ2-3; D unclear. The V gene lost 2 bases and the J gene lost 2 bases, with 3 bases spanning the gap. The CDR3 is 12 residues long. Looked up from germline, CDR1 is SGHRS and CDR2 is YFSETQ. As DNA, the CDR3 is TGCGCCAGCAGCTTTACCACAGATACGCAGTATTTT. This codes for CASSFTTDTQYF.

CDR3 bases: TGTGCCAGCAGTCGCCTCTCGGTGATTAGCAATCAGCCCCAGCATTTT. It specifies CASSRLSVISNQPQHF. This sequence joins TRBV28 and TRBJ1-5; D unclear. Germline CDR1 MDHEN, CDR2 SYDVKM. Trimming stripped 5 bases from V and 0 bases from J, with 14 bases between. The CDR3 runs 16 residues.

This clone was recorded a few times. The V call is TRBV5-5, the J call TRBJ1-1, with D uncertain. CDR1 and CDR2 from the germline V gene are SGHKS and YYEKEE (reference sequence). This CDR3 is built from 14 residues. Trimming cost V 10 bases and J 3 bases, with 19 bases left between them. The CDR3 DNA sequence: TGTGCCGGAAGCGGTGGATCAGCGTACACTGAAGCTTTCTTT. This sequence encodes CAGSGGSAYTEAFF.

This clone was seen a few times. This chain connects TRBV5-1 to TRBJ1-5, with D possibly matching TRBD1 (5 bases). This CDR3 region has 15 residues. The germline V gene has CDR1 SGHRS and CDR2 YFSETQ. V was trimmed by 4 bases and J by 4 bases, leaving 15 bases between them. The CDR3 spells CASSPGPQKNQPQHF. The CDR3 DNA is TGCGCCAGCAGCCCGGGACCTCAAAAGAATCAGCCCCAGCATTTT. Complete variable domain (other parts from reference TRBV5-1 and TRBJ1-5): KAGVTQTPRYLIKTRGQQVTLSCSPISGHRSVSWYQQTPGQGLQFLFEYFSETQRNKGNFPGRFSGRQFSNSRSEMNVSTLELGDSALYLCASSPGPQKNQPQHFGDGTRLSIL.

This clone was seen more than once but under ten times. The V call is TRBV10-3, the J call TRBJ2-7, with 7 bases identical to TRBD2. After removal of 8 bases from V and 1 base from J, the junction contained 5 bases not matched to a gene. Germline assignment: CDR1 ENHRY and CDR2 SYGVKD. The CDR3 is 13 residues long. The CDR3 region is CAILASGSYEQYF. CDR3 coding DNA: TGTGCCATCTTGGCTAGCGGTTCCTACGAGCAGTACTTC.

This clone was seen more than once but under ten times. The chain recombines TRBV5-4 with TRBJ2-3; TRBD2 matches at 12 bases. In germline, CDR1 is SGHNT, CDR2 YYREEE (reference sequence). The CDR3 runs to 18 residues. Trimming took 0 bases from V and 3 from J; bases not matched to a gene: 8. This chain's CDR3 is CASSLAGLAGLGTDTQYF. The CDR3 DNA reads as TGTGCCAGCAGCTTGGCTGGACTAGCGGGATTGGGGACAGATACGCAGTATTTT.

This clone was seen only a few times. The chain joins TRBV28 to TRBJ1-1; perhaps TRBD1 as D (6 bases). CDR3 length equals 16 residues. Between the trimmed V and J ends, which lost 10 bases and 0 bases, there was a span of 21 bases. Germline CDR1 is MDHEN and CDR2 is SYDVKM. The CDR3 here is CATNPSGARVNTEAFF. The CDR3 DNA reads TGTGCCACCAATCCCTCAGGGGCCAGGGTGAACACTGAAGCTTTCTTT.

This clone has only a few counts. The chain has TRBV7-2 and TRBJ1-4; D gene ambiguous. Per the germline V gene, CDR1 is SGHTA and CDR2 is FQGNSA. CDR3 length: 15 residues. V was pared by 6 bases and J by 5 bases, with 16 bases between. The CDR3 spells CASRSSAGLNEKLFF. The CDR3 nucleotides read TGTGCCAGCAGGTCTTCGGCAGGCCTGAATGAAAAACTGTTTTTT.

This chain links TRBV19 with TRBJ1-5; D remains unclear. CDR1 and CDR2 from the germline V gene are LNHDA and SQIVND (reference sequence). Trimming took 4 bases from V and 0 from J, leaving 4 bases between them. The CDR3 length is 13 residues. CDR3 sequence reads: CASSKHSNQPQHF. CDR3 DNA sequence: TGTGCCAGTAGTAAGCATAGCAATCAGCCCCAGCATTTT.

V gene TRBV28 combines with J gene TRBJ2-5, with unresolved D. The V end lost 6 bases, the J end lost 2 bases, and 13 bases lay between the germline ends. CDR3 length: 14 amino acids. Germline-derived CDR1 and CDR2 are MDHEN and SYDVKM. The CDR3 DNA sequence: TGTGCCAGCAGCTTGGGTATCGGGCAAGAGACCCAGTACTTC. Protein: CASSLGIGQETQYF. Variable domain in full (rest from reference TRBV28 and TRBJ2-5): DVKVTQSSRYLVKRTGEKVFLECVQDMDHENMFWYRQDPGLGLRLIYFSYDVKMKEKGDIPEGYSVSREKKERFSLILESASTNQTSMYLCASSLGIGQETQYFGPGTRLLVL.

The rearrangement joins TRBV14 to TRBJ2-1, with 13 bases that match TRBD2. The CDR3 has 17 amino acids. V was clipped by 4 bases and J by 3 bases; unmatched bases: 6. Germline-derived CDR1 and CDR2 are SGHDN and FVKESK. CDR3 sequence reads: CASSPGTSGTLYNEQFF. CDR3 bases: TGTGCCAGCAGCCCCGGGACTAGCGGGACGCTCTACAATGAGCAGTTCTTC.

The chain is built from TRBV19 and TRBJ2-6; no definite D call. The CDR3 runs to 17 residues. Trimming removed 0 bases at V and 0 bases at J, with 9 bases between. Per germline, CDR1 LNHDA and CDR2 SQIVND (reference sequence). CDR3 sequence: CASSIDFASSGANVLTF. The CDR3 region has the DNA TGTGCCAGTAGTATAGATTTCGCCTCCTCTGGGGCCAACGTCCTGACTTTC.

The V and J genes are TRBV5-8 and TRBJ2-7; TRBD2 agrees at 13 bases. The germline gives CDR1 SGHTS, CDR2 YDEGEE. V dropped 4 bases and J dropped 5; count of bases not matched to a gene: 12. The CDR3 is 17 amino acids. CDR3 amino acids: CASSRGTSGNWFHEQYF. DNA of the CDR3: TGTGCCAGCAGCCGAGGGACTAGCGGGAATTGGTTCCACGAGCAGTACTTC.

The CDR3 region is CATSRDFTGSSYEQYF. The DNA for the CDR3 is TGTGCCACCAGCAGAGATTTCACAGGCTCATCCTACGAGCAGTACTTC. The V gene is TRBV15, the J gene TRBJ2-7; D is possibly TRBD1 (5 bases). The CDR3 is 16 residues long. Trimming stripped 0 bases from V and 1 base from J, with 13 bases between. The germline gives CDR1 LNHNV, CDR2 YYDKDF (reference sequence).

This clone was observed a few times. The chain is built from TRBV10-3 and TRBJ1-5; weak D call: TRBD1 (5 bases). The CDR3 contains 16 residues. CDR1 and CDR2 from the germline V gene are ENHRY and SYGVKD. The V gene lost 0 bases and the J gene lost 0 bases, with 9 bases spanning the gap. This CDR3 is CAISESTVFSNQPQHF. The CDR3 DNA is TGTGCCATCAGTGAGTCGACAGTTTTTAGCAATCAGCCCCAGCATTTT.

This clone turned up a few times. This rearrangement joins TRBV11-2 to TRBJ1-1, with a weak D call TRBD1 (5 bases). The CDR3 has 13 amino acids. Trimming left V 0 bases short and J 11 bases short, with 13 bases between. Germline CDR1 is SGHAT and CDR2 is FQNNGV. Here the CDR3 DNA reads TGTGCCAGCAGCTTAGATCGGGGAGGGGAGGCTTTCTTT. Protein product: CASSLDRGGEAFF.

The CDR3 protein is CASSYSDRVSETQYF. CDR3 DNA: TGTGCCAGCAGTTACTCCGACAGGGTTTCTGAGACCCAGTACTTC. This chain joins TRBV6-5 and TRBJ2-5; 7 positions match TRBD1. The CDR3 is 15 amino acids. Germline loops: CDR1 MNHEY, CDR2 SVGAGI. Trimming at V came to 0 bases and at J to 5 bases, leaving 6 bases not matched to a gene.

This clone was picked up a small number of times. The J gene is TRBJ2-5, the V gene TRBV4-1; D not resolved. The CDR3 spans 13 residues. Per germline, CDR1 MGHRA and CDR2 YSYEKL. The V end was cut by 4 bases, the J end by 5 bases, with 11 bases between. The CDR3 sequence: CASSRFGGETQYF. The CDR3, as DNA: TGCGCCAGCAGCCGCTTCGGTGGTGAGACCCAGTACTTC.

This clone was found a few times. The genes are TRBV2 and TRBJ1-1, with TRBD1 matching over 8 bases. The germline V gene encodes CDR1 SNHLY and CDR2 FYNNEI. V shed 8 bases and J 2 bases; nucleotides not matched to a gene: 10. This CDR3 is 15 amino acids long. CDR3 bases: TGTGCCAGCCGAAGGAACCAGGGGGCCAACACTGAAGCTTTCTTT. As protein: CASRRNQGANTEAFF. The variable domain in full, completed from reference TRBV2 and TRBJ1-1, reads EPEVTQTPSHQVTQMGQEVILRCVPISNHLYFYWYRQILGQKVEFLVSFYNNEISEKSEIFDDQFSVERPDGSNFTLKIRSTKLEDSAMYFCASRRNQGANTEAFFGQGTRLTVV.

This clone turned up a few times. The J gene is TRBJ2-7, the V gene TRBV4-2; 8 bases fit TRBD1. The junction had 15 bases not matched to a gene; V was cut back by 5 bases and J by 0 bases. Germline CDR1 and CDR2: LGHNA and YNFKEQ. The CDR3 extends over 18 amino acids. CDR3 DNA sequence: TGTGCCAGCAGCGGGTTACAGGGGGTGGACCATTTCTCCTACGAGCAGTACTTC. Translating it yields CASSGLQGVDHFSYEQYF.